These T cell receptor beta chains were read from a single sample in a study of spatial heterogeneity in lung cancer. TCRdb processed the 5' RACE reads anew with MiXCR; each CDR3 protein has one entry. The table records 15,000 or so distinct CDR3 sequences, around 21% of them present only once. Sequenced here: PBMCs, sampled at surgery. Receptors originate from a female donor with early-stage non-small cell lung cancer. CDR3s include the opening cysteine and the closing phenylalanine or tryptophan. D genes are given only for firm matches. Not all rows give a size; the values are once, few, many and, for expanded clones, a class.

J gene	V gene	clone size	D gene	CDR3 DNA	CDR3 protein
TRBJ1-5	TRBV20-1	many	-	TGCAGTGCCAAACCCAGGTCAAATAGCAATCAGCCCCAGCATTTT	CSAKPRSNSNQPQHF
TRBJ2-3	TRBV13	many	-	TGTGCCAGCAGCCGCAGCACAGATACGCAGTATTTT	CASSRSTDTQYF
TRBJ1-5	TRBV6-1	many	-	TGTGCCAGCAGTCTTGGGACCCCGCCTCCCAATCAGCCCCAGCATTTT	CASSLGTPPPNQPQHF
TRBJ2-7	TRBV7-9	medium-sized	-	TGTGCCAGCAGCCCAGGGTTGGCTCCACAAGCCTACTCCGAGCAGTACTTC	CASSPGLAPQAYSEQYF
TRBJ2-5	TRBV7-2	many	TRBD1	TGTGCCAGCAGCCCCCGGGACAGGGGACAAGAGACCCAGTACTTC	CASSPRDRGQETQYF
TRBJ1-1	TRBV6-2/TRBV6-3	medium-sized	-	TGTGCCAGCAGCCCCGGGGGCTTTAACACTGAAGCTTTCTTT	CASSPGGFNTEAFF
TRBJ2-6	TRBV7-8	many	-	TGTGCCAGCAGCTTAAGTTGGGGGGTTACTGGGGCCAACGTCCTGACTTTC	CASSLSWGVTGANVLTF
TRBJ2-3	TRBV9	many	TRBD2	TGTGCCAGCAGCGTAGGCGGGAGACCCACAGATACGCAGTATTTT	CASSVGGRPTDTQYF
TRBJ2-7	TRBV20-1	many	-	TGCAGTGCTAGTTTGGGATCCGCCTACGAGCAGTACTTC	CSASLGSAYEQYF
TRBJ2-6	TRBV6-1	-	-	TGTGCCAGCAGTGAAGCTAGGAGCTCTGGGGCCAACGTCCTGACTTTC	CASSEARSSGANVLTF
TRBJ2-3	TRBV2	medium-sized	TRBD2	TGTGCCAGCAGGGGGGGACTAGCGGCCGCGGATACGCAGTATTTT	CASRGGLAAADTQYF
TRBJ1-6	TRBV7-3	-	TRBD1	TGTGCCAGCAGCATGGGACAGGGGAATTCACCCCTCCACTTT	CASSMGQGNSPLHF
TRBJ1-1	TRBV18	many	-	TGTGCCAGCTCCAGGACAAGGGAAGCGACTGAAGCTTTCTTT	CASSRTREATEAFF
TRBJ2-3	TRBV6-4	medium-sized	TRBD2	TGTGCCAGCAGTGTCGGCGGGGGAAGCACAGATACGCAGTATTTT	CASSVGGGSTDTQYF
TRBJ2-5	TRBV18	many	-	TGTGCTTCGCACCAGGTACGGCAAGAGACCCAGTACTTC	CASHQVRQETQYF
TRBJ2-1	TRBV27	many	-	TGTGCCAGCAGTTCCCGGACAACTGTCTCCTACAATGAGCAGTTCTTC	CASSSRTTVSYNEQFF
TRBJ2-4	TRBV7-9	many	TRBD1	TGTGCCAGCAGCTTATCCCCGGGACAGATCAAAAACATTCAGTACTTC	CASSLSPGQIKNIQYF
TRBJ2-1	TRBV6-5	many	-	TGTGCCAGCAGCCGGGACGCTGCCTACAATGAGCAGTTCTTC	CASSRDAAYNEQFF
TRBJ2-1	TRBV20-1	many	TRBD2	TGCAGTGCTGGGGGGCCCGGGAGGGCCCGTCTTGAGCAGTTCTTC	CSAGGPGRARLEQFF
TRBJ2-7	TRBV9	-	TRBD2	TGTGCCAGCAGCGTAGAGGGAGCGGGAGTCTACGAGCAGTACTTC	CASSVEGAGVYEQYF
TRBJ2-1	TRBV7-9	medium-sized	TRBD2	TGTGCCAGCAGCCCCGGACTAGCGAGGAACAATGAGCAGTTCTTC	CASSPGLARNNEQFF
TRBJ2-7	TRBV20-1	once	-	TGCAGTGCTTTAGCGGCACTGGGGTACGAGCAGTACTTC	CSALAALGYEQYF
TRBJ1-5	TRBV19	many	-	TGTGCCAGTAGTATATTAGGGTCTGGCAATCAGCCCCAGCATTTT	CASSILGSGNQPQHF
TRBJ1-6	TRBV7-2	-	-	TGTGCCAGCAGCCCTGGACGGGGACACCTATATAATTCACCCCTCCACTTT	CASSPGRGHLYNSPLHF
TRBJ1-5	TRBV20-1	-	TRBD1	TGCAGTGCTAGGGGACAGTACCTTCATCAGCCCCAGCATTTT	CSARGQYLHQPQHF
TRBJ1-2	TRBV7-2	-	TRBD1	TGTGCCAGCAGCGTACTCCGGGACAGGGGTCGTGGCTACACCTTC	CASSVLRDRGRGYTF
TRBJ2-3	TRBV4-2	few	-	TGTGCCAGCAGCCAAGAGAAATGGGATACGCAGTATTTT	CASSQEKWDTQYF
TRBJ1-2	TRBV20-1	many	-	TGCAGTGCTAGAGGTGGGAAGGGGGAAGGCTACACCTTC	CSARGGKGEGYTF
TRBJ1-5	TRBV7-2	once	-	TGTGCCAGCAAAGGCTCTGGCAATCAGCCCCAGCATTTT	CASKGSGNQPQHF
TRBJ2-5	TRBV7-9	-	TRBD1	TGTGCCAGCAGCTACGGGACAGAACTGGAGACCCAGTACTTC	CASSYGTELETQYF
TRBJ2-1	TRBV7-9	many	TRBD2	TGTGCCAGCAGCTCTAGCGGGAGGGGGAACTACAATGAGCAGTTCTTC	CASSSSGRGNYNEQFF
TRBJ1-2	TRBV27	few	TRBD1	TGTGCCAGCAGTGCCCGGACAGGGGGCGGCTACACCTTC	CASSARTGGGYTF
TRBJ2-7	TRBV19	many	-	TGTGCCAGTACCGGTAGCAGCGGGCCCGCCTACGAGCAGTACTTC	CASTGSSGPAYEQYF
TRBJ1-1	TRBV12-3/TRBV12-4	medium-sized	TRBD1	TGTGCCAGCAGTTCAGGGGGTGTTAACACTGAAGCTTTCTTT	CASSSGGVNTEAFF
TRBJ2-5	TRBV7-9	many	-	TGTGCCAGCAGCTTAGAAGCCCGTATCCAAGAGACCCAGTACTTC	CASSLEARIQETQYF
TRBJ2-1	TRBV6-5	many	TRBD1	TGTGCCAGCAGGAGTTTGGGACAGAACAATGAGCAGTTCTTC	CASRSLGQNNEQFF
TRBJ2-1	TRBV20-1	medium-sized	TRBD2	TGCAGTGCCGGTCGGGCACAAAAAATAGCGGGTACCCAAAATGAGCAGTTCTTC	CSAGRAQKIAGTQNEQFF
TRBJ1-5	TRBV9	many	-	TGTGCCAGCAGCGCCACAGGGATCAATCAGCCCCAGCATTTT	CASSATGINQPQHF
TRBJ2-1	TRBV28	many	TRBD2	TGTGCCAGCAGTTTACTAGCGGGAGCCTACAATGAGCAGTTCTTC	CASSLLAGAYNEQFF
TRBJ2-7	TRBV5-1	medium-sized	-	TGCGCCAGTCCAAGGGGCCACGAGCAGTACTTC	CASPRGHEQYF
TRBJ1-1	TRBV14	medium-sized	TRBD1	TGTGCCAGCAGCAACTCAGGGGGCTCTGAAGCTTTCTTT	CASSNSGGSEAFF
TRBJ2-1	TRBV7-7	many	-	TGTGCTAGCTCCCCAGGCGGGACGGGTGAGCAGTTCTTC	CASSPGGTGEQFF
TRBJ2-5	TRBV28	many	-	TGTGCCAGCCATTCATTCGCGACCCAGTACTTC	CASHSFATQYF
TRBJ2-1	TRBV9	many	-	TGTGCCAGCAGCCCCTCGGTATCCAATGAGCAGTTCTTC	CASSPSVSNEQFF
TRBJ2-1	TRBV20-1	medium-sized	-	TGCAGTGCTAGGGGGGACGGGTCCCAAAGCCTCTACAATGAGCAGTTCTTC	CSARGDGSQSLYNEQFF
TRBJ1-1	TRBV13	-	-	TGTGCCAGCAGCTTAGGGACGGGGACTGAAGCTTTCTTT	CASSLGTGTEAFF
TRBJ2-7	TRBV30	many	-	TGTGCCTGGACCCTGGACCTAACCGAGCAGTACTTC	CAWTLDLTEQYF
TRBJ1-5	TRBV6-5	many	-	TGTGCCAGCAGTTACTCGAAAACAGGCAATCAGCCCCAGCATTTT	CASSYSKTGNQPQHF
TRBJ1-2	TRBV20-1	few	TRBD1	TGCAGTCCGACAGGGATCTATGGCTACACCTTC	CSPTGIYGYTF
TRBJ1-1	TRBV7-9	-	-	TGTGCCAGCAGCTACTCTGAGAACACTGAAGCTTTCTTT	CASSYSENTEAFF
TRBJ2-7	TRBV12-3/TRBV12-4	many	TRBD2	TGTGCCAGCATGATTAGCGGGGCGCTTTACGAGCAGTACTTC	CASMISGALYEQYF